Presented here are 10 T cell receptor beta chains from one specimen sequenced in a study of T cells of healthy individuals. One entry per CDR3 protein, called by TCRdb with MiXCR from the 5' RACE reads. Here the sample spans 40,000 to 65,000 distinct CDR3 sequences, about 14% being singletons. The origin of the receptors is a human donor in good health.

This clonotype was counted at least ten times. This sequence joins TRBV5-4 and TRBJ1-1; D is undetermined. CDR3 length: 13 amino acids. Per the germline V gene, CDR1 is SGHNT and CDR2 is YYREEE (reference sequence). Trimming stripped 0 bases from V and 4 bases from J, with 7 bases between. The CDR3 loop reads CASSLDRPTEAFF. CDR3 nucleotides: TGTGCCAGCAGCTTGGACAGACCCACTGAAGCTTTCTTT.

This clonotype came up many times. V and J are TRBV18 and TRBJ1-5; 12 nucleotides agree with TRBD1. With 4 bases clipped from V and 6 bases from J, the junction kept 4 bases outside the gene matches. CDR1 and CDR2 (germline): KGHSH, LQKENI. The CDR3 contains 15 residues. CDR3 amino acids: CASSRGTGGVQPQHF. The CDR3 DNA follows: TGTGCCAGCTCACGCGGGACAGGGGGCGTTCAGCCCCAGCATTTT.

This clonotype was found a few times. The junction shows a germline mismatch at one end, possibly a read error. V and J are TRBV11-2 and TRBJ2-3, with D uncertain. The CDR3 runs 10 residues. CDR1 is SGHAT, CDR2 FQNNGV, per germline. In nucleotides, the CDR3 is TGTGCCAGCAGCTTATCGTGCTCTTTTTTT. Translating gives CASSLSCSFF.

This chain joins TRBV5-1 and TRBJ2-5, with D possibly TRBD2 on 6 matching bases. The length of the CDR3 is 14 residues. Germline CDR1 SGHRS, CDR2 YFSETQ. The germline V and J ends were trimmed by 0 bases and 3 bases, with 9 bases remaining between them. The CDR3 nucleotides are TGCGCCAGCAGCTTGGTTAGCGGAGAAGAGACCCAGTACTTC. Protein sequence: CASSLVSGEETQYF.

This clonotype came up many times. This sequence joins TRBV20-1 and TRBJ2-1, with TRBD1 as a possible D gene (7 bases). The CDR3 runs 11 residues. Trimming stripped 6 bases from V and 8 bases from J, with 11 bases between. The V gene's germline CDR1 is DFQATT and CDR2 SNEGSKA (reference sequence). DNA for the CDR3: TGCAGTGCCAGGAGGGGGCATGAGCAGTTCTTC. Encoded protein: CSARRGHEQFF.

The J gene is TRBJ2-7, the V gene TRBV7-2, with 8 bases fitting TRBD1. Germline V gene data show CDR1 as SGHTA and CDR2 as FQGNSA. This CDR3 is built from 15 residues. V trimming: 4 bases; J trimming: 2 bases; junction bases outside the gene matches: 7. The CDR3 spells CASSSQGADTYEQYF. The CDR3 region has the DNA TGTGCCAGCAGCTCCCAGGGGGCGGACACCTACGAGCAGTACTTC.

This clonotype was counted at least ten times. The V gene is TRBV5-4, the J gene TRBJ1-2; D not resolved. V shed 2 bases and J shed 8 bases, with 13 bases lying between them. The CDR3 sequence is 13 residues long. Germline CDR1 SGHNT, CDR2 YYREEE (reference sequence). CDR3 sequence reads: CASSLAGSWGYTF. In DNA, the CDR3 is TGTGCCAGCAGCTTAGCGGGGAGTTGGGGCTACACCTTC.

This clonotype has ten or more counts. The chain employs TRBV12-3 or TRBV12-4 and TRBJ2-3; TRBD2 matches at 9 bases. CDR3 size: 15 residues. Trimming cost V 7 bases and J 4 bases; bases outside gene matches: 9. In DNA form, the CDR3 reads TGTGCCAGCACCCGTGACAGCGGGGGGCCAGATACGCAGTATTTT. Translated, it gives CASTRDSGGPDTQYF.

This rearrangement joins TRBV4-2 to TRBJ1-2; no firm D call. Trimming removed 4 bases from V and 6 bases from J, with 9 bases in between. This CDR3 contains 12 residues. In germline, CDR1 is LGHNA, CDR2 YNFKEQ. CDR3 sequence reads: CASSLGLDGYTF. DNA of the CDR3: TGTGCCAGCAGCCTAGGTTTAGATGGCTACACCTTC.

V and J are TRBV5-6 and TRBJ2-5; possible D gene TRBD2, 6 bases. The CDR3 totals 15 residues. V gave up 4 bases and J gave up 2 bases, with 15 bases separating them. Germline loops: CDR1 SGHDT, CDR2 YYEEEE. The CDR3 DNA is TGTGCCAGCAGCGGGGGGACGGTCAGTCAAGAGACCCAGTACTTC. Residues: CASSGGTVSQETQYF.